The source of this T cell receptor (beta chain) is a study of T cell responses to AZD1222 COVID-19 vaccine. The study, taken as a whole, reports: Researchers report vaccine-associated CD4 TCRs spanning spike, with dominance at 160-218 and 743-854.

Data came from immunoSEQ multiplex PCR; TCRdb stores just in-frame clones and leaves some out. The sample has approximately 180,000 clones; around 94% are singletons. About this clone itself: Antigen: not known.

The TCR comes from an adult who received the MenACWY meningococcal vaccine as a control. Sequenced here: peripheral blood, sampled 28 days after the second dose of the MenACWY control vaccine.

The CDR3 sequence: CASSGPGGLAGILDEQFF. The CDR3 bases are TGTGCCAGCAGCGGACCAGGGGGGCTAGCGGGGATTCTCGATGAGCAGTTCTTC. V and J are TRBV9 and TRBJ2-1; 9 nucleotides align to TRBD2. The CDR3 has 18 residues. Trimming at V came to 3 bases and at J to 8 bases, leaving 18 bases not matched to a gene. Germline CDR1 is SGDLS and CDR2 is YYNGEE. Variable domain in full (rest from reference TRBV9 and TRBJ2-1): DSGVTQTPKHLITATGQRVTLRCSPRSGDLSVYWYQQSLDQGLQFLIQYYNGEERAKGNILERFSAQQFPDLHSELNLSSLELGDSALYFCASSGPGGLAGILDEQFFGPGTRLTVL.